The clone carrying this T cell receptor beta chain was counted a few times. Its antigen is not identified. The sample is drawn from a study of post-analysis software for immune sequencing data. Findings and limits, study-wide: Patients had higher frequencies than controls of four to six TRBV segments, including TRBV5-6, TRBV5-1 and TRBV20-1. Samples from one preparation batch, clustered by F measure, grouped strongly together.

The CDR3 sequence is 17 residues long. V dropped 1 base and J dropped 3 bases, with 13 bases sitting between them. Unique molecular identifiers tagged the TCR beta cDNA libraries. Some 500,000 cDNA molecules were obtained from around 1 to 10 million T cells. TCRdb re-called the PCR reads through MiXCR, storing one row per CDR3 protein. In the table there are roughly 400,000 distinct CDR3 sequences, 30% to 45% of which are singletons. The specimen was blood. This TCR was sampled from a girl aged 2 to 9 with multiple sclerosis. The chain employs TRBV12-3 or TRBV12-4 and TRBJ2-6; tentatively, D is TRBD1 or TRBD2 (6 bases each). As DNA, the CDR3 is TGTGCCAGCAGTTTAGACTTGGGGGGCAGTGGGGCCAACGTCCTGACTTTC. It yields the protein CASSLDLGGSGANVLTF.